A single sample is the source of the 32 T cell receptor beta chains below, sequenced in a study of CD8 T cells in Susac syndrome. Random hexamers served to reverse transcribe roughly 0.5 to 1 ug RNA. TCRdb processed the immunoSEQ multiplex PCR reads anew with MiXCR; each CDR3 protein has one entry. The sample lists 80,000 to 90,000 distinct CDR3 sequences, approximately 95% seen once, with about 0.45% in the top ten. The sequenced material came from CD8+ T cells from PBMCs. The receptors here all came from a human donor with Susac syndrome.

This chain uses TRBV27 with TRBJ2-4; unclear D gene. This CDR3 has 13 amino acids. CDR1 MNHEY and CDR2 SMNVEV come from the germline V gene (reference sequence). The V gene lost 7 bases and the J gene lost 0 bases, with 7 bases spanning the gap. The CDR3 DNA is TGTGCCAGCACGGCGAAAGCCAAAAACATTCAGTACTTC. This gives the protein CASTAKAKNIQYF.

The rearrangement uses TRBV5-6 and TRBJ2-1, with unresolved D. The ends were cut back, 0 bases at V and 9 bases at J, with 7 bases in the middle. This CDR3 is built from 12 residues. CDR1 and CDR2 (germline): SGHDT, YYEEEE. The CDR3 DNA sequence: TGTGCCAGCAGCTTGGGTCCGGCTGAGCAGTTCTTC. Its protein product is CASSLGPAEQFF.

The J gene is TRBJ2-5, the V gene TRBV28, with TRBD1 identical over 9 bases. V shed 4 bases, J shed 1 base, and the junction held 4 bases outside the gene matches. The CDR3 length is 15 residues. In germline, CDR1 is MDHEN, CDR2 SYDVKM. The CDR3 DNA is TGTGCCAGCAGTTCCGGGACAGGGTCCCAAGAGACCCAGTACTTC. Its translation is CASSSGTGSQETQYF.

This clonotype was seen only once. The chain carries TRBV2 and TRBJ2-7; 9 bases agree with TRBD2. V shed 7 bases and J 1 base; nucleotides not matched to a gene: 8. CDR1 is SNHLY and CDR2 is FYNNEI in the germline V gene. CDR3 length: 15 residues. The CDR3, as DNA: TGTGCCAGCATCGGGAGCGGGAGGACATCCTACGAGCAGTACTTC. Protein: CASIGSGRTSYEQYF. Together with reference TRBV2 and TRBJ2-7, the CDR3 gives the full variable domain: EPEVTQTPSHQVTQMGQEVILRCVPISNHLYFYWYRQILGQKVEFLVSFYNNEISEKSEIFDDQFSVERPDGSNFTLKIRSTKLEDSAMYFCASIGSGRTSYEQYFGPGTRLTVT.

V gene TRBV3-1 combines with J gene TRBJ1-1; possible D gene TRBD1, 5 bases. Looked up from germline, CDR1 is LGHDT and CDR2 is YNNKEL (reference sequence). This CDR3 contains 15 residues. The V end lost 4 bases, the J end lost 4 bases, and 16 bases lay between the germline ends. CDR3 in DNA: TGTGCCAGCAGCCCTGAGGGCGCAGGGAGCACTGAAGCTTTCTTT. It is translated as CASSPEGAGSTEAFF. Variable domain in full (rest from reference TRBV3-1 and TRBJ1-1): DTAVSQTPKYLVTQMGNDKSIKCEQNLGHDTMYWYKQDSKKFLKIMFSYNNKELIINETVPNRFSPKSPDKAHLNLHINSLELGDSAVYFCASSPEGAGSTEAFFGQGTRLTVV.

The J gene is TRBJ2-1, the V gene TRBV19, with D possibly being TRBD1 (6 bases). CDR1 LNHDA and CDR2 SQIVND come from the germline V gene (reference sequence). This CDR3 region has 13 residues. Trimming shortened V by 4 bases and J by 5 bases, and 9 bases separated the two germline ends. The CDR3 spells CASSTGQNNEQFF. CDR3 in DNA: TGTGCCAGTAGTACCGGACAGAACAATGAGCAGTTCTTC.

The rearrangement links TRBV7-6 to TRBJ2-5; 7 bases map to TRBD1. The CDR3 has 15 residues. Germline CDR1 reads SGHVS; CDR2 reads FNYEAQ. After removal of 1 base from V and 3 bases from J, the junction contained 5 bases not matched to a gene. The CDR3 sequence: CASSLGVDREETQYF. CDR3 DNA: TGTGCCAGCAGCTTAGGGGTCGACAGGGAAGAGACCCAGTACTTC.

This chain joins TRBV7-6 and TRBJ2-5, with TRBD2 identical over 11 bases. With 0 bases clipped from V and 5 bases from J, the junction kept 5 bases outside the gene matches. CDR1 SGHVS and CDR2 FNYEAQ come from the germline V gene. This CDR3 is 16 amino acids long. For the CDR3, the DNA is TGTGCCAGCAGCTTAGCCTCACTAGCGGGAGTCGAGACCCAGTACTTC. Amino acid sequence: CASSLASLAGVETQYF.

The chain employs TRBV5-1 and TRBJ2-3; D unresolved. V was pared by 0 bases and J by 1 base, with 12 bases between. The CDR3 is 16 amino acids. CDR1 and CDR2 from the germline V gene are SGHRS and YFSETQ. The CDR3 is CASSLDGLWGTDTQYF. The CDR3 DNA follows: TGCGCCAGCAGCTTGGACGGGCTATGGGGCACAGATACGCAGTATTTT.

The rearrangement joins TRBV29-1 to TRBJ2-1; the D call may be TRBD1 or TRBD2 (6 bases each). The V gene's germline CDR1 is SQVTM and CDR2 ANQGSEA. Between the trimmed V and J ends, which lost 0 bases and 6 bases, there was a span of 15 bases. The CDR3 covers 15 residues. CDR3 sequence reads: CSVEDVRGGGNEQFF. The CDR3 DNA reads TGCAGCGTTGAAGACGTGAGAGGGGGAGGCAATGAGCAGTTCTTC.

The V call is TRBV7-9, the J call TRBJ2-5; D is undetermined. V gave up 1 base and J gave up 1 base, with 10 bases separating them. Looked up from germline, CDR1 is SEHNR and CDR2 is FQNEAQ (reference sequence). This CDR3 has 15 amino acids. CDR3 sequence: CASSLVSVSQETQYF. The CDR3 DNA reads TGTGCCAGCAGCTTAGTCTCTGTCAGCCAAGAGACCCAGTACTTC.

The chain uses TRBV9 and TRBJ1-5; D gene ambiguous. CDR3 length equals 14 residues. Per the germline V gene, CDR1 is SGDLS and CDR2 is YYNGEE. Trimming shortened V by 0 bases and J by 2 bases, and 6 bases separated the two germline ends. Here the CDR3 DNA reads TGTGCCAGCAGCGTAGGGCAGGGCAATCAGCCCCAGCATTTT. Its protein is CASSVGQGNQPQHF.

This chain connects TRBV20-1 to TRBJ2-3, with 7 nucleotides matching TRBD1. The germline gives CDR1 DFQATT, CDR2 SNEGSKA (reference sequence). The junction had 6 bases not matched to a gene; V was cut back by 6 bases and J by 0 bases. The CDR3 is 14 residues long. This CDR3 reads CSAGGRMSTDTQYF. In DNA form, the CDR3 reads TGCAGTGCAGGGGGCAGGATGAGCACAGATACGCAGTATTTT.

CDR3 DNA sequence: TGTGCCAGCAGCCCGATGGTTGGGCAATACCAAGAGACCCAGTACTTC. Translated, it gives CASSPMVGQYQETQYF. The chain carries TRBV7-9 and TRBJ2-5; D is unresolved. Trimming left V 5 bases short and J 0 bases short, with 16 bases between. CDR1 and CDR2 (germline): SEHNR, FQNEAQ (reference sequence). This CDR3 comprises 16 residues. Drawing the rest from reference TRBV7-9 and TRBJ2-5, the complete variable domain is DTGVSQNPRHKITKRGQNVTFRCDPISEHNRLYWYRQTLGQGPEFLTYFQNEAQLEKSRLLSDRFSAERPKGSFSTLEIQRTEQGDSAMYLCASSPMVGQYQETQYFGPGTRLLVL.

This clonotype was recorded once. CDR3 amino acids: CASTSTNTGELFF. Here the CDR3 DNA reads TGTGCCAGTACCTCCACGAACACCGGGGAGCTGTTTTTT. V is TRBV19 and J is TRBJ2-2; D remains unclear. The length of the CDR3 is 13 residues. Germline-derived CDR1 and CDR2 are LNHDA and SQIVND (reference sequence). V was shortened by 7 bases and J by 0 bases, with 6 bases between the two germline ends.

This clonotype has a single count. V usage is TRBV27 and J usage is TRBJ2-6; no reliable D call. The CDR3 has 15 residues. The germline V and J ends were trimmed by 3 bases and 4 bases, with 10 bases remaining between them. The germline V gene has CDR1 MNHEY and CDR2 SMNVEV (reference sequence). The CDR3 is CASSLNPGGANVLTF. The CDR3 DNA reads as TGTGCCAGCAGTTTGAACCCCGGAGGGGCCAACGTCCTGACTTTC.

The genes are TRBV4-1 and TRBJ2-1; tentatively, D is TRBD1 or TRBD2 (5 bases each). CDR3 length: 14 residues. Looked up from germline, CDR1 is MGHRA and CDR2 is YSYEKL. V lost 1 base, J lost 5 bases, and 9 bases lay in between. CDR3 DNA: TGCGCCAGCAGCCAAGTCTTGGGGGACAATGAGCAGTTCTTC. This translates into CASSQVLGDNEQFF.

The gene calls are TRBV23-1 and TRBJ1-5, with a possible D match to TRBD1 (5 bases). TRBV23-1 carries the ORF label, with uncertain function. Trimming shortened V by 8 bases and J by 4 bases, and 9 bases separated the two germline ends. This CDR3 contains 12 residues. CDR3 nucleotide sequence: TGCGCCAGCGGGCAGGGAAATCAGCCCCAGCATTTT. The encoded protein is CASGQGNQPQHF.

This clonotype was seen once. The chain recombines TRBV12-3 or TRBV12-4 with TRBJ2-1; 10 nucleotides match TRBD2. V shed 1 base, J shed 7 bases, and the junction held 7 bases outside the gene matches. This CDR3 region has 16 residues. CDR3 amino acids: CASSLGLAGEGNEQFF. For the CDR3, the DNA is TGTGCCAGCAGTTTAGGTCTAGCGGGAGAAGGGAATGAGCAGTTCTTC.

The gene calls are TRBV7-2 and TRBJ2-5; D unresolved. This CDR3 has 13 amino acids. Trimming left V 5 bases short and J 1 base short, with 8 bases between. Per the germline V gene, CDR1 is SGHTA and CDR2 is FQGNSA. The CDR3 region is CASSRGGQETQYF. The CDR3 region has the DNA TGTGCCAGCAGCCGCGGCGGCCAAGAGACCCAGTACTTC.

The V and J genes are TRBV23-1 and TRBJ2-7, with D tentatively TRBD1 (5 bases). TRBV23-1 is an ORF for which the function is uncertain. Trimming took off 3 bases at V and 5 bases at J, with 14 bases between the two ends. The CDR3 length is 14 residues. The CDR3 DNA is TGCGCCAGCAGTCAGTCCGTCCAGGGCGACGAGCAGTACTTC. It yields the protein CASSQSVQGDEQYF.

CDR3 nucleotides: TGTGCCAGCAGTTACTCCGAGGGAGTCGAGCAGTACTTC. Translation gives CASSYSEGVEQYF. The chain links TRBV6-5 to TRBJ2-7; a possible D gene is TRBD2 (5 bases). The length of the CDR3 is 13 residues. CDR1 and CDR2 from the germline V gene are MNHEY and SVGAGI. Trimming took 0 bases from V and 6 from J, leaving 9 bases between them.

The chain couples TRBV7-9 to TRBJ1-2; D not resolved. CDR3 size: 14 residues. Per the germline V gene, CDR1 is SEHNR and CDR2 is FQNEAQ (reference sequence). Between the trimmed V and J ends, which lost 7 bases and 8 bases, there was a span of 20 bases. The CDR3 sequence: CASTLETALWGYTF. CDR3 coding DNA: TGTGCCAGCACCCTGGAGACCGCTCTTTGGGGCTACACCTTC.

This chain joins TRBV9 and TRBJ2-6, with D tentatively TRBD1 (7 bases). Trimming took 0 bases from V and 0 from J, leaving 10 bases between them. This CDR3 spans 17 amino acids. Germline V gene data show CDR1 as SGDLS and CDR2 as YYNGEE. The CDR3 DNA is TGTGCCAGCAGCGTAGGCCAGGGGGGCTCTGGGGCCAACGTCCTGACTTTC. The encoded protein is CASSVGQGGSGANVLTF.

The chain joins TRBV20-1 to TRBJ2-1; TRBD2 matches at 13 bases. V shed 5 bases and J 3 bases; nucleotides not matched to a gene: 22. The CDR3 has 21 amino acids. Per the germline V gene, CDR1 is DFQATT and CDR2 is SNEGSKA (reference sequence). This chain's CDR3 is CSARSLTLLAGGGLGYNEQFF. In nucleotides, the CDR3 is TGCAGTGCTCGATCCCTAACCCTACTAGCGGGAGGGGGCCTGGGCTACAATGAGCAGTTCTTC.

The chain couples TRBV15 to TRBJ2-1; no clear D gene. The germline gives CDR1 LNHNV, CDR2 YYDKDF (reference sequence). This CDR3 spans 11 amino acids. The germline V and J ends were trimmed by 1 base and 8 bases, with 3 bases remaining between them. The CDR3 spells CATSRGDEQFF. For the CDR3, the DNA is TGTGCCACCAGCAGAGGCGATGAGCAGTTCTTC.

This clonotype was detected only once. This chain links TRBV5-1 with TRBJ2-1; D gene ambiguous. V was trimmed by 5 bases and J by 2 bases, leaving 8 bases between them. This CDR3 comprises 13 residues. In germline, CDR1 is SGHRS, CDR2 YFSETQ. CDR3 in DNA: TGCGCCAGCAGGCCAGATCCCTACAATGAGCAGTTCTTC. Encoded protein: CASRPDPYNEQFF. Supplemented by reference TRBV5-1 and TRBJ2-1, the full variable domain reads KAGVTQTPRYLIKTRGQQVTLSCSPISGHRSVSWYQQTPGQGLQFLFEYFSETQRNKGNFPGRFSGRQFSNSRSEMNVSTLELGDSALYLCASRPDPYNEQFFGPGTRLTVL.

This sequence joins TRBV27 and TRBJ1-5; 8 bases align to TRBD1. Germline CDR1 reads MNHEY; CDR2 reads SMNVEV (reference sequence). The CDR3 has 14 residues. V lost 5 bases, J lost 2 bases, and 2 bases stayed unmatched. The CDR3 nucleotides are TGTGCCAGCAGTCTGACAGGGGGCAATCAGCCCCAGCATTTT. As protein: CASSLTGGNQPQHF.

The genes are TRBV19 and TRBJ2-7; D perhaps matches TRBD1 (6 bases). Looked up from germline, CDR1 is LNHDA and CDR2 is SQIVND (reference sequence). There are 17 residues in the CDR3. V gave up 2 bases and J gave up 1 base, with 18 bases separating them. For the CDR3, the DNA is TGTGCCAGTAGTATAACGGTAACGGCAGGGGATTCCTACGAGCAGTACTTC. Its translation: CASSITVTAGDSYEQYF.

There are a few counts of this clonotype. The chain is built from TRBV27 and TRBJ2-7; 10 bases match TRBD2. After removal of 2 bases from V and 2 bases from J, the junction contained 0 bases not matched to a gene. The germline gives CDR1 MNHEY, CDR2 SMNVEV (reference sequence). The CDR3 is 14 amino acids. Written as DNA, the CDR3 is TGTGCCAGCAGTTTACTAGCGGGAGCCTACGAGCAGTACTTC. Its translation is CASSLLAGAYEQYF.

The chain has TRBV28 and TRBJ2-3, with 7 bases lining up with TRBD1. Germline loops: CDR1 MDHEN, CDR2 SYDVKM. This CDR3 has 17 residues. The J segment lost 1 base and the V segment lost 2 bases, leaving 9 bases of the junction unmatched. Here the CDR3 DNA reads TGTGCCAGCAGTTTACCCGACAGGGCCACTCGCACAGATACGCAGTATTTT. It specifies CASSLPDRATRTDTQYF. Variable domain in full (rest from reference TRBV28 and TRBJ2-3): DVKVTQSSRYLVKRTGEKVFLECVQDMDHENMFWYRQDPGLGLRLIYFSYDVKMKEKGDIPEGYSVSREKKERFSLILESASTNQTSMYLCASSLPDRATRTDTQYFGPGTRLTVL.

This chain links TRBV12-3 or TRBV12-4 with TRBJ1-5; 9 bases line up with TRBD1. V was pared by 5 bases and J by 5 bases, with 13 bases of the junction left unmatched. The CDR3 spans 17 residues. CDR3 nucleotides: TGTGCCAGCAGTGTAGGGACAGGGTCCTTCCCCTATCAGCCCCAGCATTTT. This translates into CASSVGTGSFPYQPQHF.